These T cell receptor beta chains were read from a single sample in a study of response to subunit inactivated influenza vaccine. TCRdb called the RT-PCR reads again in MiXCR, with one record for every CDR3 protein. The sample contains about 780,000 distinct CDR3 sequences, around 18% of which appear only once. Sequences were derived from PBMCs from blood, sampled approximately 5 days after vaccination. The receptors shown here come from a man aged 50-59 years who received an inactivated influenza vaccine. CDR3s include the opening cysteine and the closing phenylalanine or tryptophan. The D gene is left open where the match is weak. Clone sizes are given selectively: once, few, many, or a class where the clone is expanded.

CDR3,DNA,D,V,size,J
CASSHVRDTQYF,TGCGCCAGCAGCCACGTTCGGGATACGCAGTATTTT,-,TRBV4-1,-,TRBJ2-3
CASSQVGERAEQFF,TGTGCCAGCAGCCAAGTGGGAGAAAGAGCGGAGCAGTTCTTC,-,TRBV3-1,-,TRBJ2-1
CAWSRRGTGELFF,TGTGCCTGGAGTCGCCGGGGGACCGGGGAGCTGTTTTTT,-,TRBV30,few,TRBJ2-2
CASSLARAVRGAAYNEQFF,TGTGCCAGCAGTTTAGCACGGGCAGTCCGGGGGGCCGCTTACAATGAGCAGTTCTTC,-,TRBV12-3/TRBV12-4,few,TRBJ2-1
CSAGRTVEQYF,TGCAGTGCGGGGCGCACCGTCGAGCAGTACTTC,-,TRBV20-1,many,TRBJ2-7
CASSQGEASGTYNEQFF,TGTGCCAGCAGCCAAGGCGAAGCGAGCGGTACCTACAATGAGCAGTTCTTC,-,TRBV4-2,many,TRBJ2-1
CASSDSKTGIYDTQYF,TGTGCCAGCAGTGACTCGAAGACAGGAATTTATGATACGCAGTATTTT,-,TRBV6-4,-,TRBJ2-3
CASSFGTGGRGETQYF,TGCGCCAGCAGCTTCGGGACAGGGGGTCGTGGAGAGACCCAGTACTTC,TRBD1,TRBV5-1,-,TRBJ2-5
CASSQEVDNTQYF,TGCGCCAGCAGCCAAGAGGTAGACAATACGCAGTATTTT,-,TRBV4-1,few,TRBJ2-3
CASRTTGNTEAFF,TGTGCCAGCAGAACAACAGGGAACACTGAAGCTTTCTTT,-,TRBV6-1,few,TRBJ1-1
CASSFSGGPPYEQYF,TGTGCCAGCAGTTTCAGCGGGGGGCCTCCCTACGAGCAGTACTTC,TRBD2,TRBV27,few,TRBJ2-7
CASSASIRGAVNEKLFF,TGTGCCAGCTCGGCGTCGATTAGAGGCGCCGTTAATGAAAAACTGTTTTTT,-,TRBV18,-,TRBJ1-4